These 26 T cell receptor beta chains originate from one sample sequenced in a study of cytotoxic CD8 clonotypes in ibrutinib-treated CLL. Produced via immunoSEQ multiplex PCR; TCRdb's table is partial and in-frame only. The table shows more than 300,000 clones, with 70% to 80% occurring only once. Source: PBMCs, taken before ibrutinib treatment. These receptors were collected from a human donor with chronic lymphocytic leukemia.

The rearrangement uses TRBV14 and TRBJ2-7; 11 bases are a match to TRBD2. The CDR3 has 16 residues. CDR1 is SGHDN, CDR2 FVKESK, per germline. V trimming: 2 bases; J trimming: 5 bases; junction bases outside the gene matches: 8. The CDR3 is CASSQFLAGGSHEQYF. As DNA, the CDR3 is TGTGCCAGCAGCCAATTTCTAGCGGGAGGAAGCCACGAGCAGTACTTC. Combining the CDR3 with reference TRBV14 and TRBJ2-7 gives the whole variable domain EAGVTQFPSHSVIEKGQTVTLRCDPISGHDNLYWYRRVMGKEIKFLLHFVKESKQDESGMPNNRFLAERTGGTYSTLKVQPAELEDSGVYFCASSQFLAGGSHEQYFGPGTRLTVT.

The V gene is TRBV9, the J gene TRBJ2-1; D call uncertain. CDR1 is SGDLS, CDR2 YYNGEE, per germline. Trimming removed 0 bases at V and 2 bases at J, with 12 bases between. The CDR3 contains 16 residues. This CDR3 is CASSVGYSITYNEQFF. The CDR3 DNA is TGTGCCAGCAGCGTAGGTTACTCCATAACCTACAATGAGCAGTTCTTC.

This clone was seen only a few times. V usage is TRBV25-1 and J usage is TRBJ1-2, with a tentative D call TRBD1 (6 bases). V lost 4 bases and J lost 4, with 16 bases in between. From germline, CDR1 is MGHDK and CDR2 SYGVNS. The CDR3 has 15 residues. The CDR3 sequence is CASSVFSGGGYGYTF. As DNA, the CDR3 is TGTGCCAGCAGTGTATTCAGTGGAGGGGGCTATGGCTACACCTTC.

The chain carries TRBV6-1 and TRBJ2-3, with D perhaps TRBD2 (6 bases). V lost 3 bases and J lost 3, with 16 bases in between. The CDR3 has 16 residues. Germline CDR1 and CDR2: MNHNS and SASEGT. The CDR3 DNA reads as TGTGCCAGCAGTGAGCCAGGCCCCGGGGGAACAGATACGCAGTATTTT. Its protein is CASSEPGPGGTDTQYF.

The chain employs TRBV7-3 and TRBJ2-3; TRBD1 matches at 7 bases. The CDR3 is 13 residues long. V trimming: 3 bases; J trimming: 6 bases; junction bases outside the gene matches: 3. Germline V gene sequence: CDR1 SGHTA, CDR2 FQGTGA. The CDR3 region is CASSFRQGDTQYF. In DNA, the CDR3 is TGTGCCAGCAGCTTCCGACAGGGCGATACGCAGTATTTT.

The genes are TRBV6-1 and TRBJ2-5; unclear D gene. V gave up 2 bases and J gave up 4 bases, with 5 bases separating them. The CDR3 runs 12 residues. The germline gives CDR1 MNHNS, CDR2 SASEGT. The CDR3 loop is CASSETRETQYF. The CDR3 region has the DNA TGTGCCAGCAGTGAAACCAGAGAGACCCAGTACTTC.

Here the CDR3 reads CASNKLQETQYF. CDR3 nucleotides: TGTGCCAGCAACAAACTCCAAGAGACCCAGTACTTC. The rearrangement uses TRBV5-6 and TRBJ2-5; no reliable D call. The germline gives CDR1 SGHDT, CDR2 YYEEEE. The CDR3 is 12 amino acids. The V gene lost 6 bases and the J gene lost 1 base, with 7 bases spanning the gap.

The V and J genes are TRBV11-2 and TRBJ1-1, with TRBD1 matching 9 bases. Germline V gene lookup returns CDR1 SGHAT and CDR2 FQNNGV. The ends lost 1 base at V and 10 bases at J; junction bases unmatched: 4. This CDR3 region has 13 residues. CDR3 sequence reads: CASSLAGTGPAFF. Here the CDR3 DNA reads TGTGCCAGCAGCTTAGCTGGGACAGGGCCAGCTTTCTTT.

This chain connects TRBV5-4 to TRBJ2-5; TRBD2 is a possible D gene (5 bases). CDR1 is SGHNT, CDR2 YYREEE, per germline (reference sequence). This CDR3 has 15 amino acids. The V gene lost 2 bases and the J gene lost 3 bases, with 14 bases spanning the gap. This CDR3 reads CASSLTSGREETQYF. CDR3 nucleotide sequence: TGTGCCAGCAGCTTAACTAGTGGTCGAGAAGAGACCCAGTACTTC.

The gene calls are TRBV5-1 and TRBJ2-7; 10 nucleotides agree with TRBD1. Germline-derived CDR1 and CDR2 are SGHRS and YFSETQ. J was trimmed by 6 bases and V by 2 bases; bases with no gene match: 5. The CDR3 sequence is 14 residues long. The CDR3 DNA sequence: TGCGCCAGCAGCTTCGCCGGGACAGGGGTCGAGCAGTACTTC. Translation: CASSFAGTGVEQYF.

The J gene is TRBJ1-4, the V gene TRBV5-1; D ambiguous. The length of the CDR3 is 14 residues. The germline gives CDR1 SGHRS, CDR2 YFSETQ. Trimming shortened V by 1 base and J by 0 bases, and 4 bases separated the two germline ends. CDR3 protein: CASSLTSTNEKLFF. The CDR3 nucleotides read TGCGCCAGCAGCTTGACGTCAACTAATGAAAAACTGTTTTTT.

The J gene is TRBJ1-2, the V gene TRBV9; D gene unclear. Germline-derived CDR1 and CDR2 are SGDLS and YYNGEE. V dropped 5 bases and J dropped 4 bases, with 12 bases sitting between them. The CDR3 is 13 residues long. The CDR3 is CASRDRVSYGYTF. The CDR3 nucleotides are TGTGCCAGCAGGGATCGGGTCTCCTATGGCTACACCTTC.

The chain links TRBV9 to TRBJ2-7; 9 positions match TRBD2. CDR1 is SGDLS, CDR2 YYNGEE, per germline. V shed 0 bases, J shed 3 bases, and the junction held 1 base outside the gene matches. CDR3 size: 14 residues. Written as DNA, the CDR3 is TGTGCCAGCAGCGTAGATAGCGGGGGCTACGAGCAGTACTTC. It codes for CASSVDSGGYEQYF.

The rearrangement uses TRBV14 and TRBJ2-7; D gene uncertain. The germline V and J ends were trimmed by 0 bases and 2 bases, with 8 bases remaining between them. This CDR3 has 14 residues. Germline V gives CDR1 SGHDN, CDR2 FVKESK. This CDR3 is CASSQDGLAYEQYF. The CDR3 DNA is TGTGCCAGCAGCCAAGACGGTCTAGCCTACGAGCAGTACTTC.

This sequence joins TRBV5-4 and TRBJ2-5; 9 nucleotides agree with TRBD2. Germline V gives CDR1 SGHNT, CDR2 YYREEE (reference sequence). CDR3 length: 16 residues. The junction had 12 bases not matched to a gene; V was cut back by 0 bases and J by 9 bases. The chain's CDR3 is CASSLASGMASVSQYF. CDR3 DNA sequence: TGTGCCAGCAGCTTGGCTAGCGGGATGGCCTCGGTGTCCCAGTACTTC.

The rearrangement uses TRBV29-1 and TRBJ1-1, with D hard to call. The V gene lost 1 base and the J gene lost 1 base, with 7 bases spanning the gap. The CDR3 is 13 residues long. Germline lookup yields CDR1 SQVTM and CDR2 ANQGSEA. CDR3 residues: CSVEAASNTEAFF. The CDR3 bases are TGCAGCGTTGAAGCAGCGTCGAACACTGAAGCTTTCTTT.

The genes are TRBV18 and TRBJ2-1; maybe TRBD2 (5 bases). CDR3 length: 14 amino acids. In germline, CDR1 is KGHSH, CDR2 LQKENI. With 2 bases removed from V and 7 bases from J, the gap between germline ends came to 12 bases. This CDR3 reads CASSPGGLRNEQFF. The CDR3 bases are TGTGCCAGCTCACCAGGCGGACTGCGAAATGAGCAGTTCTTC. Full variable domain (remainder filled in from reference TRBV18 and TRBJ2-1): NAGVMQNPRHLVRRRGQEARLRCSPMKGHSHVYWYRQLPEEGLKFMVYLQKENIIDESGMPKERFSAEFPKEGPSILRIQQVVRGDSAAYFCASSPGGLRNEQFFGPGTRLTVL.

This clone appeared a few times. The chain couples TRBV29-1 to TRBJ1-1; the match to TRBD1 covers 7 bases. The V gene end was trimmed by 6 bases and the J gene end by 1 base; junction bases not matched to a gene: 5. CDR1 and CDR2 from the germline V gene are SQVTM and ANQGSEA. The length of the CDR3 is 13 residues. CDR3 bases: TGCAGCGTCTGCGACAGGGCGAACACTGAAGCTTTCTTT. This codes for CSVCDRANTEAFF.

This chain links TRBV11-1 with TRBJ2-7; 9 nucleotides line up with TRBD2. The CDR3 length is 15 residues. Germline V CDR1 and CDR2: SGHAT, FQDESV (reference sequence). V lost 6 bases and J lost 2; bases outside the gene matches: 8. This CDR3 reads CASSPRLAVPYEQYF. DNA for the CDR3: TGTGCCAGCAGTCCTAGACTAGCGGTACCCTACGAGCAGTACTTC.

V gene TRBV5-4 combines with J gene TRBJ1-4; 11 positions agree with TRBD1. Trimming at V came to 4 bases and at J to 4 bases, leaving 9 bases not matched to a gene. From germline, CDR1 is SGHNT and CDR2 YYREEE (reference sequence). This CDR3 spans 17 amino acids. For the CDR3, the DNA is TGTGCCAGCAGCCCCGGGACAGGGGGAGGGTTTAATGAAAAACTGTTTTTT. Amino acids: CASSPGTGGGFNEKLFF.

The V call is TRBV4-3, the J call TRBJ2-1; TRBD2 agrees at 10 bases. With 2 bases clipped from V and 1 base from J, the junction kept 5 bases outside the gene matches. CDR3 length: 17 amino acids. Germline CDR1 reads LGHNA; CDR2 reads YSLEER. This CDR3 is CASSQYHSGRSYNEQFF. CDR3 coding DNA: TGCGCCAGCAGCCAATATCATAGCGGGAGGTCCTACAATGAGCAGTTCTTC.

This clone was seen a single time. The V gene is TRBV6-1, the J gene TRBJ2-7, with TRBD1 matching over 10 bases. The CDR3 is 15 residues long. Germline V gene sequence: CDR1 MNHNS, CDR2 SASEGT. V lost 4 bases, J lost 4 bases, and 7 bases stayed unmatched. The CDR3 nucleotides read TGTGCCAGCAGTGTGGGACAGGGGCCCGTATACGAGCAGTACTTC. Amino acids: CASSVGQGPVYEQYF.

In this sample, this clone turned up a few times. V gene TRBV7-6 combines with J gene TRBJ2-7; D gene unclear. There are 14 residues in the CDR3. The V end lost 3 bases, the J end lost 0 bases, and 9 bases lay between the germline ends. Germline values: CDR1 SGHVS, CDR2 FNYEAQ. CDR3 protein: CASSLGLSSYEQYF. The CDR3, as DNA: TGTGCCAGCAGCTTGGGCCTGAGCTCCTACGAGCAGTACTTC.

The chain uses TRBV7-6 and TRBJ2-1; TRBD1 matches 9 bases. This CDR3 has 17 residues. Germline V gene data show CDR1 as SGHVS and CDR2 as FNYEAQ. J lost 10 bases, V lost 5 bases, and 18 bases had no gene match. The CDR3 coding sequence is TGTGCCAGCAGCCACTTCGTGGTCCCGGGACAGGGACCCGAGCAGTTCTTC. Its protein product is CASSHFVVPGQGPEQFF.

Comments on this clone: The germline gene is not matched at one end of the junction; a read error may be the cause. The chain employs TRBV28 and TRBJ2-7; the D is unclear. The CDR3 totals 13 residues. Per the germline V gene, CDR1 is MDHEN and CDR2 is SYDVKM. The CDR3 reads CASSLKDRASRHF. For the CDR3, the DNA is TGTGCCAGCAGTTTAAAGGACCGGGCTAGTCGGCACTTC.

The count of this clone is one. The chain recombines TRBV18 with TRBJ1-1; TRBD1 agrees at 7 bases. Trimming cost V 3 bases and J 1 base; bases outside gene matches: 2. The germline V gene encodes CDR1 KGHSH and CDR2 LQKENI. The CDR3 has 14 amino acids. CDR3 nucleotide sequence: TGTGCCAGCTCACCGGGGACAGCGAACACTGAAGCTTTCTTT. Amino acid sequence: CASSPGTANTEAFF.